Included here is one T cell receptor beta chain sequence, with context. Its antigen is not known. Unique molecular identifiers (one per individual cDNA molecule) were attached. MiXCR, run by TCRdb on the 5' RACE reads, gives a single entry per CDR3 protein. The repertoire holds 50,000 to 65,000 distinct CDR3 sequences, under 15% seen once, with around 1.4% in the top ten. The record originates from a study of early T cells in non-severe SARS-CoV-2 infection. In the study overall: It was bulk RNA from unsorted whole blood that was sequenced, and the chains were unpaired. Study-level results: Anti-spike CD8 responses were favored in VDJdb matching, and private and CD4 specificities were missed.

Looked up from germline, CDR1 is MNHEY and CDR2 is SVGEGT. J gave up 1 base and V 6 bases, and 11 bases lay outside the gene matches. This CDR3 has 16 residues. This receptor was taken from an adult who was a healthcare worker with PCR-confirmed SARS-CoV-2 infection or an uninfected control (not recorded which). This chain links TRBV6-2 or TRBV6-3 with TRBJ2-7; 8 bases agree with TRBD2. The sequencing input was whole blood. The CDR3 protein is CASRPAGGFKSYEQYF. The CDR3 nucleotides read TGTGCCAGCAGACCCGCGGGGGGCTTTAAATCCTACGAGCAGTACTTC.